This is a list of T cell receptor beta chains from one sample in a study of T cells in localized non-small cell lung cancer. Repertoires were generated with immunoSEQ multiplex PCR, while TCRdb's copy carries only in-frame clones and drops some. This table has around 39,000 clones, approximately 88% appearing once. The source material was peripheral blood, sampled before any cancer treatment. Receptor source: a woman aged 40-70 years with stage I lung adenocarcinoma. CDR3s include the opening cysteine and the closing phenylalanine or tryptophan. A D gene is named only where the DNA matches it firmly.

V	D	J	CDR3
TRBV2	NA	TRBJ1-3	CASSEALLGLSGNTIYF
TRBV5-1	NA	TRBJ2-1	CASSWKLWTGGLARTGYNEQFF
TRBV6-5	NA	TRBJ2-7	CASSPRVQSYEQYF
TRBV7-7	TRBD2	TRBJ2-5	CASSRLAGQETQYF
TRBV2	TRBD2	TRBJ2-7	CASSQASGRDEQYF
TRBV30	TRBD2	TRBJ2-1	CAWSAGLAGQSEQFF
TRBV9	NA	TRBJ1-1	CASSVDGGAEAFF
TRBV5-8	NA	TRBJ1-1	CASSSPGTGTNTEAFF
TRBV18	NA	TRBJ1-3	CASSRDSTSSGNTIYF
TRBV7-9	NA	TRBJ2-5	CASSVGTVEETQYF
TRBV4-1	NA	TRBJ1-1	CASSDGTHRTRAFF
TRBV5-1	NA	TRBJ2-7	CASNFSPDGYEQYF
TRBV21-1	NA	TRBJ1-1	CASSNGGGNRDTEAFF
TRBV28	TRBD1	TRBJ2-7	CASSLGQGGDEQYF
TRBV5-1	NA	TRBJ2-7	CASSLAATYEQYF
TRBV7-8	TRBD1	TRBJ1-1	CASSLGWRRDRDPEAFF
TRBV6-4	NA	TRBJ1-5	CASSDSQHHSNQPQHF
TRBV9	TRBD2	TRBJ2-2	CASSVVRTSNTGELFF
TRBV19	NA	TRBJ2-7	CASSNPRGSYEQYF
TRBV28	NA	TRBJ1-2	CASSLLVGIYTF
TRBV9	TRBD1	TRBJ1-3	CASSVEQGAQGNTIYF
TRBV14	NA	TRBJ2-2	CASSQIFPGELFF
TRBV2	NA	TRBJ2-3	CASRGYSESDTQYF
TRBV7-9	TRBD1	TRBJ1-1	CASTPSTGGHIGAFF
TRBV6-6	TRBD2	TRBJ2-7	CASSYSVAGPHEQYF
TRBV2	TRBD1	TRBJ2-1	CASRATGDLQFF
TRBV19	NA	TRBJ1-1	CASNQGIYTEAFF
TRBV10-3	TRBD2	TRBJ2-7	CAISESLLADSYEQYF
TRBV13	NA	TRBJ2-1	CASSSRSGTAYNEQFF
TRBV4-2	TRBD2	TRBJ2-3	CASSQDGRGRPDTQYF
TRBV7-9	TRBD1	TRBJ2-1	CASSRVEGAREQFF
TRBV5-5	NA	TRBJ2-7	CASSLTGKAYEQYF
TRBV6-4	TRBD2	TRBJ2-1	CASSYGLAAYNEQFF
TRBV5-4	TRBD2	TRBJ2-1	CASSFSGSYNEQFF
TRBV19	TRBD1	TRBJ1-2	CASSSQGRDISRGYTF
TRBV29-1	NA	TRBJ2-1	CSVDRGLGQFF
TRBV21-1	NA	TRBJ1-4	CASSKGGTAYNEKLFF
TRBV18	NA	TRBJ1-4	CASSDYRPTNEKLFF
TRBV2	NA	TRBJ2-3	CASSERGNSTDTQYF
TRBV5-8	NA	TRBJ2-3	CASSLGGVYTQYF
TRBV7-9	TRBD2	TRBJ2-3	CASSFDLLIAGGARDTQYF
TRBV10-2	NA	TRBJ1-2	CASSEPAEGFWGYTF
TRBV7-8	NA	TRBJ1-2	CASSLEGAHRDF
TRBV7-9	NA	TRBJ1-2	CASSYRDTTNYGYTF
TRBV9	NA	TRBJ1-5	CASSVASGTGPQHF
TRBV7-8	NA	TRBJ2-3	CASSAQAVSGADTQYF
TRBV18	TRBD2	TRBJ2-3	CASSPSGTSSTDTQYF
TRBV25-1	NA	TRBJ2-3	CASSEFQGPDTQYF
TRBV9	NA	TRBJ1-3	CASSASPTGNTIYF